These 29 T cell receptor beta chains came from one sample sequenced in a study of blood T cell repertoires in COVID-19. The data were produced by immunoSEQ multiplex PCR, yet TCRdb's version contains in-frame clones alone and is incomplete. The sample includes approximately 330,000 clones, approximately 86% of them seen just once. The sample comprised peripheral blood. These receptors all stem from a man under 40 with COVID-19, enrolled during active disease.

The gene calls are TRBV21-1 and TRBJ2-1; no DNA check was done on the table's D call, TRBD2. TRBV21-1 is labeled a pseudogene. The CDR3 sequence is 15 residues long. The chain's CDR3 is CASSSPGLLTRKQFF. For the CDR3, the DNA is TGTGCCAGCAGCAGCCCGGGACTCCTGACACGAAAGCAGTTCTTC.

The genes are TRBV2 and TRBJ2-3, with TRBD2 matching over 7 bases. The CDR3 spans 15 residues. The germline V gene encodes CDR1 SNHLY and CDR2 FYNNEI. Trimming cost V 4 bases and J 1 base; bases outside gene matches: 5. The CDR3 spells CASSVSLAGTDTQYF. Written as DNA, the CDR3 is TGTGCCAGCAGTGTTAGTCTAGCGGGCACAGATACGCAGTATTTT.

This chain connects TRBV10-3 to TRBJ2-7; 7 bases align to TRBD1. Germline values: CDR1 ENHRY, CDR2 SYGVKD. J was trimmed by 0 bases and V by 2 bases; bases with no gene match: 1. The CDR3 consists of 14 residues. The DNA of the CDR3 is TGTGCCATCAGTGAGGGACAGGACTCCTACGAGCAGTACTTC. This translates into CAISEGQDSYEQYF.

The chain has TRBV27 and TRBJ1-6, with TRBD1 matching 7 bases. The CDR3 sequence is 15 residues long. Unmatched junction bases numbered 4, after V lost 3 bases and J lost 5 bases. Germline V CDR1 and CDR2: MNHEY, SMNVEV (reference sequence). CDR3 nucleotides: TGTGCCAGCAGTTTTTACACAGGGGATAATTCACCCCTCCACTTT. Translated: CASSFYTGDNSPLHF.

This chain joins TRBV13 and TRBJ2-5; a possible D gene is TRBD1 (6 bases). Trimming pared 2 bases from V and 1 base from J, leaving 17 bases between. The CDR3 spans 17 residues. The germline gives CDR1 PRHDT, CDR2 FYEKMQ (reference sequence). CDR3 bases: TGTGCCAGCAGCTTACAACGGACAGTGGGTGTCCAAGAGACCCAGTACTTC. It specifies CASSLQRTVGVQETQYF.

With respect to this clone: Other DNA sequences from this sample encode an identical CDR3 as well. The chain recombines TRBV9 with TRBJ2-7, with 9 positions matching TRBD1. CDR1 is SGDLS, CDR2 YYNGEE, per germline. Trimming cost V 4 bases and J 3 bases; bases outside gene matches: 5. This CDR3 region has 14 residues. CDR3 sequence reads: CASSLGQGDYEQYF. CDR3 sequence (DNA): TGTGCCAGCAGCTTGGGACAGGGAGACTACGAGCAGTACTTC.

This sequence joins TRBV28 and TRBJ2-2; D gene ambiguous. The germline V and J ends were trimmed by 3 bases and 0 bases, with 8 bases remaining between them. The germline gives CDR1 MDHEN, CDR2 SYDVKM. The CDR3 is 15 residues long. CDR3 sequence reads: CASSFMATNTGELFF. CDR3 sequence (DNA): TGTGCCAGCAGTTTTATGGCAACGAACACCGGGGAGCTGTTTTTT.

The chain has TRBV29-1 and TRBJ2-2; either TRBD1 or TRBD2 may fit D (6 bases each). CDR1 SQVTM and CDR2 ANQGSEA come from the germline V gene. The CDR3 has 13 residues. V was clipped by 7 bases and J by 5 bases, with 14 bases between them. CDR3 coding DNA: TGCAGCGCTCAAGAGGGGGGAACCGGGGAGCTGTTTTTT. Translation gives CSAQEGGTGELFF.

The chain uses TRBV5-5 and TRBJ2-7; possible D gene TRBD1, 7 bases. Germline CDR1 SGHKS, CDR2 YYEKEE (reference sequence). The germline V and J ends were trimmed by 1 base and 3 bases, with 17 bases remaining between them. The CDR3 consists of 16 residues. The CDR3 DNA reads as TGTGCCAGCAGCTTGAATAGGAGGGGGCGTCACTACGAGCAGTACTTC. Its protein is CASSLNRRGRHYEQYF.

Here the CDR3 reads CASSQEGGREQYF. The CDR3 DNA sequence: TGTGCCAGCAGCCAAGAGGGAGGTCGCGAGCAGTACTTC. The chain links TRBV3-1 (or the pseudogene TRBV3-2) to TRBJ2-7; perhaps TRBD2 as D (6 bases). The length of the CDR3 is 13 residues. Germline CDR1 and CDR2: LGHDT and YNNKEL (reference sequence). V was trimmed by 0 bases and J by 6 bases, leaving 9 bases between them.

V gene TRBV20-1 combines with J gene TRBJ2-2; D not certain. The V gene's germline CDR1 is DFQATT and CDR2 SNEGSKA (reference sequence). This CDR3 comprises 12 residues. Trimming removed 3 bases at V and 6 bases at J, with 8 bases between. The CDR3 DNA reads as TGCAGTGCTAGTCGTGTCCCCGGGGAGCTGTTTTTT. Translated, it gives CSASRVPGELFF.

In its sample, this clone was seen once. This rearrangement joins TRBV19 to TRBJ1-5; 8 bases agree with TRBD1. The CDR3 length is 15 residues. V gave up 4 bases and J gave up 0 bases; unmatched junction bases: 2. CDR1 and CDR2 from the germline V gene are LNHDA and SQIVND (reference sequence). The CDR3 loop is CASSTGGISNQPQHF. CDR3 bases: TGTGCCAGTAGTACAGGGGGCATTAGCAATCAGCCCCAGCATTTT.

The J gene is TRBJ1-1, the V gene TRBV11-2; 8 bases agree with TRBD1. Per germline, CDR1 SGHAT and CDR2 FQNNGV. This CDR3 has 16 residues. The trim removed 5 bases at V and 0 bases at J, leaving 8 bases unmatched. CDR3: CASSPDRGPMNTEAFF. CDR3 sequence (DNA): TGTGCCAGCAGCCCCGACAGGGGCCCCATGAACACTGAAGCTTTCTTT.

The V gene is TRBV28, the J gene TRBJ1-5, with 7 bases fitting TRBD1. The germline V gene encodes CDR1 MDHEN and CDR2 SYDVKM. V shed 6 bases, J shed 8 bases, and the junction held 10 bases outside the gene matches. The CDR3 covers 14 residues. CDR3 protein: CASSRTGTAKPQHF. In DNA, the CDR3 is TGTGCCAGCAGCCGTACGGGGACAGCCAAGCCCCAGCATTTT.

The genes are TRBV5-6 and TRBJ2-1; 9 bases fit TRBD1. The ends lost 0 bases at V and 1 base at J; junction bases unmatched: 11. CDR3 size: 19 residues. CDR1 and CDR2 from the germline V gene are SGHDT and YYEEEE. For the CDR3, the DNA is TGTGCCAGCAGCTTGGGGAGAGTAAGAGGGACAGGGTCCTACAATGAGCAGTTCTTC. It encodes CASSLGRVRGTGSYNEQFF.

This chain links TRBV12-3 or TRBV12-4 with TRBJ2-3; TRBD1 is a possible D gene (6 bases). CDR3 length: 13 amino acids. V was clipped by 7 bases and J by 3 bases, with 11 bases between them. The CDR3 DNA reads TGTGCCAGCAACCCAGGGGTAACAGATACGCAGTATTTT. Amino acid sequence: CASNPGVTDTQYF.

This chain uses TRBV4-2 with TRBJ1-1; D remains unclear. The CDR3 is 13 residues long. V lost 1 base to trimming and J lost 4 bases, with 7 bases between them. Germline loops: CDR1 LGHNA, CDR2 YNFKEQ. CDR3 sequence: CASSQGTGTEAFF. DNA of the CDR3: TGTGCCAGCAGCCAAGGTACGGGCACTGAAGCTTTCTTT.

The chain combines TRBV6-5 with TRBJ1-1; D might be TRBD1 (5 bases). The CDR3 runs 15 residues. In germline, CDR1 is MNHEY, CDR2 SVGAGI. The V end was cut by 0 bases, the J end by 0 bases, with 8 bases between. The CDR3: CASSYSPQVNTEAFF. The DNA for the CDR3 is TGTGCCAGCAGTTACTCGCCACAGGTGAACACTGAAGCTTTCTTT.

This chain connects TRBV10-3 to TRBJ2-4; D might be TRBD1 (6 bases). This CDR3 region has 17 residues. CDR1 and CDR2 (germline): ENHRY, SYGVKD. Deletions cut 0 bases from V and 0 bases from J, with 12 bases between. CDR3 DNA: TGTGCCATCAGTGAGTCACCGGACAGACCAGCCAAAAACATTCAGTACTTC. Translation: CAISESPDRPAKNIQYF.

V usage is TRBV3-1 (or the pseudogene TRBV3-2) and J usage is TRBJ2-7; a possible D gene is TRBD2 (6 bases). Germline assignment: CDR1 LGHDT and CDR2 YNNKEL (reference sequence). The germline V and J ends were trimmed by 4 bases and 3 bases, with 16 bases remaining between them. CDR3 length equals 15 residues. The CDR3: CASSRGTWEVYEQYF. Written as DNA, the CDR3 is TGTGCCAGCAGCCGCGGGACCTGGGAGGTCTACGAGCAGTACTTC.

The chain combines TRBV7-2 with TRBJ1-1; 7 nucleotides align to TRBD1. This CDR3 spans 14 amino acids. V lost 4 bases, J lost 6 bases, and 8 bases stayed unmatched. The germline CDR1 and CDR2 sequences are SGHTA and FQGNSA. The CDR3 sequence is CASSSLQGGAEAFF. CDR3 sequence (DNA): TGTGCCAGCAGCTCCCTTCAGGGGGGCGCTGAAGCTTTCTTT.

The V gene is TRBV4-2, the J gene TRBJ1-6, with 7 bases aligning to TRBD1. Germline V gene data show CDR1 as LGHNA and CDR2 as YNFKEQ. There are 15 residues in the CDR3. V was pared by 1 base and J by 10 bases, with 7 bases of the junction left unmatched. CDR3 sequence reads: CASSQGTGGDSPLHF. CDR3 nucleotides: TGTGCCAGCAGCCAAGGGACAGGAGGAGACTCACCCCTCCACTTT.

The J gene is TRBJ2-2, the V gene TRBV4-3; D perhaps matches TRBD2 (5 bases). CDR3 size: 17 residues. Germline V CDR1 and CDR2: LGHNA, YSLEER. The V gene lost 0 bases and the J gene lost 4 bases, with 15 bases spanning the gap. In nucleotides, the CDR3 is TGCGCCAGCAGCCAAGACTGGAGGCCAGTTGGCACCGGGGAGCTGTTTTTT. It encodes CASSQDWRPVGTGELFF.

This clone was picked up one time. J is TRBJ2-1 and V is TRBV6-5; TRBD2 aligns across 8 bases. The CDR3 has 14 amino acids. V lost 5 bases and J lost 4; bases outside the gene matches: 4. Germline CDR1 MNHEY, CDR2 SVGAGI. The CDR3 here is CASSPGTRYNEQFF. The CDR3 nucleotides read TGTGCCAGCAGTCCCGGGACTAGGTACAATGAGCAGTTCTTC.

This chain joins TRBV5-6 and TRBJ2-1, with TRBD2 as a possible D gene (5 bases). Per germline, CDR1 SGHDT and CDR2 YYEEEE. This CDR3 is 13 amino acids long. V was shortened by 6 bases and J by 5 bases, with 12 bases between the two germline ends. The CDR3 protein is CASTGVGHNEQFF. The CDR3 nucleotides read TGTGCCAGCACCGGGGTAGGGCACAATGAGCAGTTCTTC. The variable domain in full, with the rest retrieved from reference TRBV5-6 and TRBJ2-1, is DAGVTQSPTHLIKTRGQQVTLRCSPKSGHDTVSWYQQALGQGPQFIFQYYEEEERQRGNFPDRFSGHQFPNYSSELNVNALLLGDSALYLCASTGVGHNEQFFGPGTRLTVL.

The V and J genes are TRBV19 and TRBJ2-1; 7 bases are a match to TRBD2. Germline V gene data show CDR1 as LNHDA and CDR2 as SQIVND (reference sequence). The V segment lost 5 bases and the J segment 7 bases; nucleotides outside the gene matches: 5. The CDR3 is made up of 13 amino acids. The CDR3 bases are TGTGCCAGTAGTTGGGGGGGGTTTAATGAGCAGTTCTTC. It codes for CASSWGGFNEQFF. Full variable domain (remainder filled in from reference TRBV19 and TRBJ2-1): DGGITQSPKYLFRKEGQNVTLSCEQNLNHDAMYWYRQDPGQGLRLIYYSQIVNDFQKGDIAEGYSVSREKKESFPLTVTSAQKNPTAFYLCASSWGGFNEQFFGPGTRLTVL.

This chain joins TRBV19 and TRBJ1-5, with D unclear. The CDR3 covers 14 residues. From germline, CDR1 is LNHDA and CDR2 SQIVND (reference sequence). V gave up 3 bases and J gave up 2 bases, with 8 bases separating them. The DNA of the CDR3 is TGTGCCAGTAGTATGACGAGGGGCAATCAGCCCCAGCATTTT. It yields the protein CASSMTRGNQPQHF.

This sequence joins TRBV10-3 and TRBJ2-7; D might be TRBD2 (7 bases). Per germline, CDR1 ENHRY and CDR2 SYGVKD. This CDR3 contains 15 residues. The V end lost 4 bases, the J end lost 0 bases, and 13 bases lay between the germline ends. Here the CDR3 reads CAISGGGTTSYEQYF. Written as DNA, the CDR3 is TGTGCCATCAGTGGGGGGGGCACCACCTCCTACGAGCAGTACTTC.

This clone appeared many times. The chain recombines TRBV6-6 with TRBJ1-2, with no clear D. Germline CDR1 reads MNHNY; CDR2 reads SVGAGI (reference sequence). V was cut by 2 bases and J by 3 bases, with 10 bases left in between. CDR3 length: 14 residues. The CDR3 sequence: CASSYVNSDYGYTF. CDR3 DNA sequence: TGTGCCAGCAGTTACGTTAACTCGGACTATGGCTACACCTTC.